This TCR beta chain was captured in a study of OX40 agonist ivuxolimab in advanced cancers. About the full investigation: Ivuxolimab, which targeted the costimulatory receptor OX40 (CD134), was an agonistic, fully human IgG2 monoclonal antibody. Of the roughly 53 patients in dose escalation, about 19 had hepatocellular carcinoma, some 15 had melanoma, 9 had renal cell carcinoma and 9 had head and neck cancer. Patients were allowed to have had prior anti-PD-1, anti-PD-L1 or anti-CTLA-4 therapy, and around 37% of the dose-escalation patients had previously received checkpoint inhibitors. In the dose-escalation cohort, around 80% of patients were male, and the mean age was roughly 60 years with a range of roughly 20 to 85. The purpose of peripheral TCRbeta sequencing was to test whether ivuxolimab changed TCR sequence diversity and led to clonal T-cell expansion. Intravenous ivuxolimab was administered to patients every 2 weeks at six dose levels: 0.01, 0.1, 0.3, 1.5, 3 and 10 mg/kg. Three dose-escalation patients achieved partial responses, one with hepatocellular carcinoma and two with cutaneous melanoma. The paper covers the monotherapy dose-escalation part of the phase I ivuxolimab trial, which included N ≈ 50 patients.

General findings and caveats noted by the study authors: After ivuxolimab, expanded clones were on average more numerous among CD8+ T cells than among CD4+ T cells. The antigen specificity of the clonally expanded peripheral T cells was not determined. In partial responders in the 0.1-3.0 mg/kg groups, normalized peripheral clonal expansion was found to be among the lowest, especially among CD8+ T cells. Low levels of normalized T-cell clonal expansion were also seen in some nonresponding patients. At doses from 0.1 to 3.0 mg/kg, clonal expansion was seen in both CD4+ and CD8+ blood T cells between baseline and week 6.

A note on this clone: What this receptor recognizes is not known. Base qualities are not at hand, and no much larger clone is one base apart.

For sequencing of the TCRbeta CDR3 region, genomic DNA was extracted from the sorted cells. The immunoSEQ Assay was used to sequence the TCRbeta CDR3 regions. As stored in TCRdb, this immuneACCESS dataset retains in-frame rearrangements with V and J assigned. A fraction of the clones does not appear; measured against another copy, unresolved V genes explain less than half of the discrepancy, and the remainder lacks a known reason. Across this sample there are some 18,000 clones, with around 71% seen only once. Of the sample, 15% to 20% is held by the ten largest clones. The trial excluded patients who had a history of autoimmune disease or were on systemic immunosuppression. Peripheral blood for TCR sequencing was collected from all dose cohorts at baseline, on cycle 4 day 1, and on cycle 7 day 1. Samples came from an open-label, multicenter, first-in-human phase I dose-escalation trial of ivuxolimab. Adults with locally advanced or metastatic head and neck squamous cell, hepatocellular, melanoma or renal cell carcinoma were enrolled in the trial. Before TCR sequencing, CD4+ and CD8+ T cells were separately sorted from peripheral blood.

The receptor comes from an adult with an advanced solid tumor such as melanoma, head and neck, liver or kidney cancer. The sequences come from CD4+ or CD8+ T cells sorted from blood, collected in a trial of the OX40 agonist ivuxolimab.

The CDR3 amino acid sequence is: CASSIAGAVNEQFF. DNA sequence: TGTGCCAGCAGCATAGCGGGAGCAGTCAATGAGCAGTTCTTC. The chain joins TRBV10-3 to TRBJ2-1; 9 bases in between match TRBD2. For this chain, trimming is 10 bases at the V end and 6 bases at the J end, and the number of junction bases without a gene match is 10. Including cysteine and phenylalanine, the CDR3 has 14 amino acids. The kept DNA is CDR3 alone, 42 bases in frame from the first base. CDR1 and CDR2 are read off the germline V gene as ENHRY and SYGVKD.